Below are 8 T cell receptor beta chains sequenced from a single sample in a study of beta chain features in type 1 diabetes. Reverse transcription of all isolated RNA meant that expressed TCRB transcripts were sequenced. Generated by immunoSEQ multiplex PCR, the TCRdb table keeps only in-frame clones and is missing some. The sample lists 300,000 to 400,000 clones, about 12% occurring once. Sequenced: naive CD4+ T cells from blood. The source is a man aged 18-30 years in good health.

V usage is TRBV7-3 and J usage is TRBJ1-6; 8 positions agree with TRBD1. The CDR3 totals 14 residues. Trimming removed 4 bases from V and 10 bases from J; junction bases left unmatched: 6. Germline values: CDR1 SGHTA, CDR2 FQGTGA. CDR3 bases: TGTGCCAGCAGCTCGACAGGGGCAGGCTCACCCCTCCACTTT. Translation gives CASSSTGAGSPLHF.

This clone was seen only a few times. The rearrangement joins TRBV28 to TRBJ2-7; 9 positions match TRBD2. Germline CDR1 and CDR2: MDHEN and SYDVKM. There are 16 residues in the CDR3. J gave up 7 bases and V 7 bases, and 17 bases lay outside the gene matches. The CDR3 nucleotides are TGTGCCAGCATCCGTAAAGGGCTAGCGGGGCTTGGAGAGCAGTACTTC. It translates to CASIRKGLAGLGEQYF.

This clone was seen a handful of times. In nucleotides, the CDR3 is TGTGCCAGCAGCCAAACTACAGGGCATGGCTACACCTTC. It translates to CASSQTTGHGYTF. The chain joins TRBV7-6 to TRBJ1-2; possibly TRBD1 for D (6 bases). V gave up 5 bases and J gave up 6 bases, with 13 bases separating them. Germline loops: CDR1 SGHVS, CDR2 FNYEAQ. CDR3 length: 13 amino acids.

Written as DNA, the CDR3 is TGTGCCAGCAGCCAGCGGACAGGGGGACCCTACGAGCAGTACTTC. It specifies CASSQRTGGPYEQYF. The chain carries TRBV14 and TRBJ2-7; TRBD1 aligns across 10 bases. CDR1 is SGHDN and CDR2 is FVKESK in the germline V gene. CDR3 length: 15 residues. Trimming cost V 3 bases and J 2 bases; bases outside gene matches: 4.

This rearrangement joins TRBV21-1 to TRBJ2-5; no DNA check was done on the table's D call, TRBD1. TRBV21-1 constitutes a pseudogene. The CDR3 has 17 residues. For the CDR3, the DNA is TGTGCCAGCAGCAACCCCCCAGGGGGCGTGCGGCAAGAGACCCAGTACTTC. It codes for CASSNPPGGVRQETQYF.

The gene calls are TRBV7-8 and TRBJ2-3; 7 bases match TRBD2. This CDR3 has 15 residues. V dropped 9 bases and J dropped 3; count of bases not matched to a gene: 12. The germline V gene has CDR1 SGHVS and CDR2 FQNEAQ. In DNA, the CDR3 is TGTGCCAGTACCCCTCGGTGGGGGGGAACAGATACGCAGTATTTT. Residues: CASTPRWGGTDTQYF.

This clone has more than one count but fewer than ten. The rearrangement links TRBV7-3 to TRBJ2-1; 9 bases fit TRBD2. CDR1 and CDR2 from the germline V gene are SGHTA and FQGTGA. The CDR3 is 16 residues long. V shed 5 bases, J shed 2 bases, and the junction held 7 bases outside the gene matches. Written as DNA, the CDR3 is TGTGCCAGCAGCGTCACTGGCGGGAGGGCCTACAATGAGCAGTTCTTC. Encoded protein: CASSVTGGRAYNEQFF.

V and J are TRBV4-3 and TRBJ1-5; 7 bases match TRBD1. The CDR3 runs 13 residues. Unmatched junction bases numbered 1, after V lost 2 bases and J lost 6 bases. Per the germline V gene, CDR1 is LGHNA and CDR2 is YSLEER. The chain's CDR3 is CASSQRGLQPQHF. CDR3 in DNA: TGCGCCAGCAGCCAAAGGGGGCTTCAGCCCCAGCATTTT.